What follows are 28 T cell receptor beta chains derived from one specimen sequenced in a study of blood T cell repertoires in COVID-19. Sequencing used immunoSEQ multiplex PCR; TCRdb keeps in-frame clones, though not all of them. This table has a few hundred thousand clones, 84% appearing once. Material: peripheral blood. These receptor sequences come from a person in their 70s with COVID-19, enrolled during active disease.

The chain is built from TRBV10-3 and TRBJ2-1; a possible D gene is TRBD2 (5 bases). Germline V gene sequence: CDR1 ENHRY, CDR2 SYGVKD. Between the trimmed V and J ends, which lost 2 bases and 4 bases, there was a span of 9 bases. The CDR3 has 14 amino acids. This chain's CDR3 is CAISEERGYNEQFF. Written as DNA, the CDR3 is TGTGCCATCAGTGAGGAACGGGGTTACAATGAGCAGTTCTTC.

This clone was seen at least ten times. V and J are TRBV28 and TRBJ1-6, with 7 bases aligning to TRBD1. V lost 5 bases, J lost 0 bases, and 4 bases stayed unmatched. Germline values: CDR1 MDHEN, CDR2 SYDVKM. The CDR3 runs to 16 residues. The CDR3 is CASSKGADSYNSPLHF. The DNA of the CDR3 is TGTGCCAGCAGTAAGGGGGCGGACTCCTATAATTCACCCCTCCACTTT.

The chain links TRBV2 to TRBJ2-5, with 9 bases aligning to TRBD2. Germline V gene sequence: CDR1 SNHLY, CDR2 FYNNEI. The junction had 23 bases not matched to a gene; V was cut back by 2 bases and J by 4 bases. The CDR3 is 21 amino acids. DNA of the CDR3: TGTGCCAGCAGTGAATTCGGTTGGGTCAATTTTGGCGGGGGGGCCGGAGAGACCCAGTACTTC. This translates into CASSEFGWVNFGGGAGETQYF.

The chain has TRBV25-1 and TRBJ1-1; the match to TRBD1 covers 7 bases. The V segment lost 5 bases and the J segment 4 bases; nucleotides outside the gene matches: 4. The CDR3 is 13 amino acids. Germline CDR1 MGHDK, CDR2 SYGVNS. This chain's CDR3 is CASSRTGATEAFF. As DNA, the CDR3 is TGTGCCAGCAGTCGTACAGGGGCCACTGAAGCTTTCTTT.

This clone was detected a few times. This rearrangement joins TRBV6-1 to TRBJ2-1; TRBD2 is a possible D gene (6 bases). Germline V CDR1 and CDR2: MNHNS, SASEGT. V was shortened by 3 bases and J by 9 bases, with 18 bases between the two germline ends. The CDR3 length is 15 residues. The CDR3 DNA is TGTGCCAGCAGTGAGACTAGGATCTTTTTGGGTGAGCAGTTCTTC. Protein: CASSETRIFLGEQFF.

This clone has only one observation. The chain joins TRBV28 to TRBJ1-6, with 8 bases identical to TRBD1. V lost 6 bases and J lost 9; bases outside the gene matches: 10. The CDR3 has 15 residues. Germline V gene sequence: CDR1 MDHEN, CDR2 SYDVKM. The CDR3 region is CASSPQGVRGSPLHF. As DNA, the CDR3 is TGTGCCAGCAGCCCACAGGGGGTAAGGGGTTCACCCCTCCACTTT.

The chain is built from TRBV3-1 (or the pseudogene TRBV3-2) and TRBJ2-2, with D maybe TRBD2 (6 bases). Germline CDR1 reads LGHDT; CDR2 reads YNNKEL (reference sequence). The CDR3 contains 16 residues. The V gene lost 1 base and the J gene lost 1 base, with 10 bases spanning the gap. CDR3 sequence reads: CASSQVAGMNTGELFF. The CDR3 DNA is TGTGCCAGCAGCCAAGTTGCGGGAATGAACACCGGGGAGCTGTTTTTT.

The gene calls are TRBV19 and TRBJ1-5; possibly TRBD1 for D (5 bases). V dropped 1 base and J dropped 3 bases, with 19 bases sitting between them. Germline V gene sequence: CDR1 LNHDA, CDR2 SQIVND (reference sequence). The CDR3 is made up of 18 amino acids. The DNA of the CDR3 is TGTGCCAGTAGTATAGTTAGGCAGGGAGGACCTCACAATCAGCCCCAGCATTTT. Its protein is CASSIVRQGGPHNQPQHF. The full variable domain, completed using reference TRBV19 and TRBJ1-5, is DGGITQSPKYLFRKEGQNVTLSCEQNLNHDAMYWYRQDPGQGLRLIYYSQIVNDFQKGDIAEGYSVSREKKESFPLTVTSAQKNPTAFYLCASSIVRQGGPHNQPQHFGDGTRLSIL.

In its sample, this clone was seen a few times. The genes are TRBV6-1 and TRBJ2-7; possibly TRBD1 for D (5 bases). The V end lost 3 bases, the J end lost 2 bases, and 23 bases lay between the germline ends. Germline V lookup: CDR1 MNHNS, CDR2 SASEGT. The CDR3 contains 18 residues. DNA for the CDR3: TGTGCCAGCAGTGATCTTTGGGGCCCTACGGCTGCGGCCTACGAGCAGTACTTC. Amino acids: CASSDLWGPTAAAYEQYF.

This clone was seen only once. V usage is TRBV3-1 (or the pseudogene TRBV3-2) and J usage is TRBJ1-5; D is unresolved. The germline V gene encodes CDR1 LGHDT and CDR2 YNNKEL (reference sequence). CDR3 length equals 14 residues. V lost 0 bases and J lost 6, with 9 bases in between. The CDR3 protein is CASSQDPGVQPQHF. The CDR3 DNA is TGTGCCAGCAGCCAAGACCCCGGGGTTCAGCCCCAGCATTTT.

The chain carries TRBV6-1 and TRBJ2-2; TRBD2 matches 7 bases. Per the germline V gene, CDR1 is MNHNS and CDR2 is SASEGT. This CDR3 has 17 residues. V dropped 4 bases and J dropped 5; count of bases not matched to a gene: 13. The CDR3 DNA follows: TGTGCCAGCAGTGGAGGGAGCGGGGTACGGGGAACCGGGGAGCTGTTTTTT. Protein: CASSGGSGVRGTGELFF.

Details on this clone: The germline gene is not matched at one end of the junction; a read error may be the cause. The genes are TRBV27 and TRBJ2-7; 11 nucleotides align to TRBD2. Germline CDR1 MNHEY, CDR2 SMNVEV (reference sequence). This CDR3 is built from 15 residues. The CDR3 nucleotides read TGTGCCAGCACTTCCCCCTCCCTTAGCGGGGGGGCTCCCCACTTC. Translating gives CASTSPSLSGGAPHF.

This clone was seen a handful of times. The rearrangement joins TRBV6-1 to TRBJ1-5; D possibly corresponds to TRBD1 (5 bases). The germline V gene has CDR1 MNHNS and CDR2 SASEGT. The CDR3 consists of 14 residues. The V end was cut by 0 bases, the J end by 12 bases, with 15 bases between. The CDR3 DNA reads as TGTGCCAGCAGTGAAGCACGCGGTATAGGGGTCCAGCATTTT. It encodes CASSEARGIGVQHF.

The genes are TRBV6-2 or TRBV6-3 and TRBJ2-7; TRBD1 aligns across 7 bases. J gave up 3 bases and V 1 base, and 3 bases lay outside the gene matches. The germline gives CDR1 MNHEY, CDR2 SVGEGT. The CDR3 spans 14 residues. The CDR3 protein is CASSYYTGDYEQYF. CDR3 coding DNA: TGTGCCAGCAGTTACTATACAGGGGACTACGAGCAGTACTTC.

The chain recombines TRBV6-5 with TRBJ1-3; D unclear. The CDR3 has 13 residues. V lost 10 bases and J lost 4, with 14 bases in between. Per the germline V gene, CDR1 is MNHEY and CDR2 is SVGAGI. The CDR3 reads CATSLRLGNTIYF. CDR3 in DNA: TGTGCCACCTCGCTACGACTGGGAAACACCATATATTTT.

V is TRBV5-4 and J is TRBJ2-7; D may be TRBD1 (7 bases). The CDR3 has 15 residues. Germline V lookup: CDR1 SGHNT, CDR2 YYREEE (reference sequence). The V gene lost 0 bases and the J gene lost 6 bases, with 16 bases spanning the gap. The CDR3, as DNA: TGTGCCAGCAGCTTGGCCCAGGGGGGTTATGGCGAGCAGTACTTC. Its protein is CASSLAQGGYGEQYF.

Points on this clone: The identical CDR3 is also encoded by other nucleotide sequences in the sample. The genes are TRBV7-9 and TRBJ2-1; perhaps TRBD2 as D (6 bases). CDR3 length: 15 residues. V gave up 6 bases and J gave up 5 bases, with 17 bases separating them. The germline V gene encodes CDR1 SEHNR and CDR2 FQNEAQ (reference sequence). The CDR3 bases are TGTGCCAGCAGTTTCACGCGGGGCGGAAACAATGAGCAGTTCTTC. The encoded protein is CASSFTRGGNNEQFF.

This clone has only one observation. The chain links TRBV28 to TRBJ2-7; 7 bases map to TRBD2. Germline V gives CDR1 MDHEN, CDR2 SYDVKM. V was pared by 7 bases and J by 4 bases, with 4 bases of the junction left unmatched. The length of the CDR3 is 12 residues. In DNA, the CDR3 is TGTGCCAGCAACGGGAGGTTGTACGAGCAGTACTTC. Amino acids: CASNGRLYEQYF.

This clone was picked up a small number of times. The CDR3 nucleotides are TGTGCCAGCAGCTTAATGACAGATAATCAGCCCCAGCATTTT. Translating gives CASSLMTDNQPQHF. The genes are TRBV7-9 and TRBJ1-5; TRBD1 might be the D (5 bases). Trimming took 2 bases from V and 4 from J, leaving 9 bases between them. Germline V gene lookup returns CDR1 SEHNR and CDR2 FQNEAQ (reference sequence). The CDR3 runs 14 residues.

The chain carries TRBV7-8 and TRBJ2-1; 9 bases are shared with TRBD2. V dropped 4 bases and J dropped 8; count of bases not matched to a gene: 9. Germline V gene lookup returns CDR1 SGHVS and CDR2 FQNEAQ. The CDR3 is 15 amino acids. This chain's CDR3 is CASSSGELAGDEQFF. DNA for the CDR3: TGTGCCAGCAGCTCCGGGGAACTAGCGGGCGATGAGCAGTTCTTC.

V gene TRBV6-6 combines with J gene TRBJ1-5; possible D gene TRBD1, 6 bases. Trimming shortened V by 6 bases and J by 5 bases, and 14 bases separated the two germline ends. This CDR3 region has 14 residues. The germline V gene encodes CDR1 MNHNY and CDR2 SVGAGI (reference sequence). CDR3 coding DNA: TGTGCCAGCAGACAGGGCGTTGGGTATCAGCCCCAGCATTTT. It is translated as CASRQGVGYQPQHF.

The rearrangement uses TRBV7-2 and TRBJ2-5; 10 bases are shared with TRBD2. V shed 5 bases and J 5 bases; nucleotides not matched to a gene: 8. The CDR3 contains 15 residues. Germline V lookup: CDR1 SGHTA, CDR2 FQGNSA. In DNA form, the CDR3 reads TGTGCCAGCAGCCCGCAGCGGGGGGGCAGGGAGACCCAGTACTTC. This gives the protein CASSPQRGGRETQYF.

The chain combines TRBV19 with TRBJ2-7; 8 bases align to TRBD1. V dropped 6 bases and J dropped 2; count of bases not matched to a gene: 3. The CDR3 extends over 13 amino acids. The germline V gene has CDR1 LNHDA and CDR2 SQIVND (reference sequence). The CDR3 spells CASRDREAYEQYF. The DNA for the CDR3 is TGTGCCAGTAGGGACAGGGAGGCCTACGAGCAGTACTTC.

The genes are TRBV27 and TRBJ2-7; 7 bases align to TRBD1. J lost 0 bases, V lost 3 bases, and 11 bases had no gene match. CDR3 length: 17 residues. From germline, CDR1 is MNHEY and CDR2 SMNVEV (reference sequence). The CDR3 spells CASSLSRGQPGSYEQYF. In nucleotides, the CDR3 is TGTGCCAGCAGTTTGAGTAGGGGACAGCCTGGCTCCTACGAGCAGTACTTC.

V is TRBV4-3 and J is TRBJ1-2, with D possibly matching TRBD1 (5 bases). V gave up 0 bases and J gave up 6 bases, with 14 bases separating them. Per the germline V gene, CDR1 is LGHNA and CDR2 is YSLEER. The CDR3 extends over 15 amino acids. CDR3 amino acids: CASSQDRQLVHGYTF. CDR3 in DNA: TGCGCCAGCAGCCAAGATCGACAGCTTGTACATGGCTACACCTTC.

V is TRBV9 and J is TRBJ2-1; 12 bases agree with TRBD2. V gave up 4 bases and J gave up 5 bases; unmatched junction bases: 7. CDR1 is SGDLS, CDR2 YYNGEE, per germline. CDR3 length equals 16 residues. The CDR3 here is CASSPELAGGNNEQFF. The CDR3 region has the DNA TGTGCCAGCAGCCCCGAACTAGCGGGGGGCAACAATGAGCAGTTCTTC.

CDR3 in DNA: TGTGCCAGCAGCGGGCCTACAGGGGGCTACTATGGCTACACCTTC. The encoded protein is CASSGPTGGYYGYTF. V is TRBV9 and J is TRBJ1-2; 9 bases line up with TRBD1. V shed 3 bases and J 3 bases; nucleotides not matched to a gene: 6. The CDR3 runs to 15 residues. Germline CDR1 is SGDLS and CDR2 is YYNGEE.

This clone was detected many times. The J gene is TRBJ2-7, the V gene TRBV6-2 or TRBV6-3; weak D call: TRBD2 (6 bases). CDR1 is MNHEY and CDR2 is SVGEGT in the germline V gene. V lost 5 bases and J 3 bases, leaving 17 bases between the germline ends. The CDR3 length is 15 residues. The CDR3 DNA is TGTGCCAGCAGTAATCCGGGACTGGATTACTACGAGCAGTACTTC. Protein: CASSNPGLDYYEQYF.